This TCR beta chain originates from a study of beta chain features in type 1 diabetes. On the study more broadly: No age, gender or cell yield differences were seen between patients and healthy donors. General observations from the study: Cells expressing TCR highly could be over-represented by cDNA sequencing. Among all four CD4+ subsets, Type 1 diabetes patients had TCRB CDR3s that were moderately but significantly shorter. Compared to healthy donors, patients appeared to have naive, central memory and Treg TCRB repertoires that were more alike.

Germline CDR1 SGHRS, CDR2 YFSETQ. The V gene end was trimmed by 4 bases and the J gene end by 1 base; junction bases not matched to a gene: 8. CDR3 size: 16 residues. Expressed TCRB transcripts were sequenced, since all the RNA that had been isolated was reverse transcribed. Data came from immunoSEQ multiplex PCR; TCRdb stores just in-frame clones and leaves some out. The profile shows roughly 730,000 clones, around an eighth of them singletons. In this sample, this clone turned up a few times. As yet, its antigen is unknown. Based on CD45RO/CCR7/CD25/CD127/CD95/CD27, CD4+ regulatory, stem cell-like memory, naive and central memory cells were sorted.

The clonotype originates from a man aged 18-30 years with type 1 diabetes. The rearrangement uses TRBV5-1 and TRBJ2-5; 9 nucleotides line up with TRBD2. The sample taken for sequencing was naive CD4+ T cells from blood. The CDR3 region has the DNA TGCGCCAGCAGCCTGGAGCCTAGCGGGGCCCAAGAGACCCAGTACTTC. This codes for CASSLEPSGAQETQYF. Full variable domain (rest looked up from reference TRBV5-1 and TRBJ2-5): KAGVTQTPRYLIKTRGQQVTLSCSPISGHRSVSWYQQTPGQGLQFLFEYFSETQRNKGNFPGRFSGRQFSNSRSEMNVSTLELGDSALYLCASSLEPSGAQETQYFGPGTRLLVL.